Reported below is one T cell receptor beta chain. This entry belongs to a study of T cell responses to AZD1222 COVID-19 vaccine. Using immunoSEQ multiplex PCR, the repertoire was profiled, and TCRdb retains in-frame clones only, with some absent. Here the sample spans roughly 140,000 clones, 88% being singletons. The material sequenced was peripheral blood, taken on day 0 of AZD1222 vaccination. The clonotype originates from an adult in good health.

The CDR3 nucleotides are TGTGCCAGCAGCGCAACAGGGGGTGAATATGGCTACACCTTC. It translates to CASSATGGEYGYTF. V gene TRBV9 combines with J gene TRBJ1-2, with 8 nucleotides matching TRBD1. The CDR3 length is 14 residues. Trimming removed 3 bases from V and 5 bases from J; junction bases left unmatched: 6. Germline-derived CDR1 and CDR2 are SGDLS and YYNGEE.